The T cell receptor beta chain described here comes from a study of a mutant IDH1 vaccine in newly diagnosed glioma. Study at large: Antecedent treatment encompassed radiotherapy, temozolomide, or their combination; the majority received both.

Generated by immunoSEQ multiplex PCR, the TCRdb table keeps only in-frame clones and is missing some. This sample has tens of thousands of clones, with less than 85% found just once. From germline, CDR1 is LGHNA and CDR2 YNFKEQ. V lost 1 base and J 6 bases, leaving 9 bases between the germline ends. This CDR3 has 14 amino acids. Remarks on this clone: Its antigen is not known.

Time point given: week 47, end of study. It was 300 ug of mutant IDH1 20-mer peptide that made up each vaccine dose, given with topical imiquimod. Across weeks 1, 3, 5, 7, 11, 15, 19 and 23, patients received a vaccination each time, eight in all. The specimen comprised PBMCs, sampled from a glioma patient whose treatment included an IDH1 peptide vaccine. The origin of this receptor is a man in his late teens or twenties with glioma. Some clones in this sample may be carry-over from other donors' samples. This chain uses TRBV4-2 with TRBJ2-2; D is perhaps TRBD2 (5 bases). The CDR3 is CASSQVGSAGELFF. The CDR3 nucleotides read TGTGCCAGCAGCCAAGTAGGGAGCGCCGGGGAGCTGTTTTTT.